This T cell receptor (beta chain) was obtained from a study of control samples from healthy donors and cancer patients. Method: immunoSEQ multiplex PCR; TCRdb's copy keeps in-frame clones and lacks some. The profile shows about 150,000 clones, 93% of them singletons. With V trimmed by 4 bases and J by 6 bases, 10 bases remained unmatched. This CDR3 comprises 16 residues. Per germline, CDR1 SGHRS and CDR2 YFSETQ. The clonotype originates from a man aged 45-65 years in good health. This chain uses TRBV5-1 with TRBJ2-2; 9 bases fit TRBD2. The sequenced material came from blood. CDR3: CASSRAAGGSAGELFF. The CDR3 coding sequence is TGCGCCAGCAGCCGAGCGGCGGGAGGGTCAGCCGGGGAGCTGTTTTTT.